The following is a T cell receptor beta chain sequence with its context. Its cognate antigen is unknown. The data stem from a study of CXCR3-negative and CXCR3-positive naive CD8 T cells. About the study: The TRB read total, 120 million to 150 million, broke down to about 1.5 +/- 0.3 million reads per library. The study, taken as a whole, reports: More hydrophobic TRB CDR3s occurred in CXCR3-positive than in CXCR3-negative naive cells.

Within the CD8+ T cell compartment, naive cells were CD45RO-CCR7+CD27+CD95-. The CDR3 runs to 13 residues. Germline V gene lookup returns CDR1 SGHDN and CDR2 FVKESK. TRB cDNA was prepared as libraries by UMI-labeled 5' RACE. Following a re-call of the 5' RACE reads, TCRdb has one entry per CDR3 protein and lacks DNA. This repertoire comprises tens of thousands of distinct CDR3 sequences; its ten largest clones make up 0.5% to 0.6%. V gene TRBV14 combines with J gene TRBJ1-2; TCRdb proposes TRBD1, but this gene call is untestable without DNA. The source of this sequence is a human donor in good health. Some clones in this sample may be carry-over from other donors' samples. Source material: naive CXCR3+ CD8+ T cells from blood. Subset given: CD45RO-CCR7+CD27+CD95- naive CD8+ T cells expressing CXCR3 (TNR3+). The CDR3 spells CASSHTGTYGYTF. The whole variable domain, remainder taken from reference TRBV14 and TRBJ1-2, is EAGVTQFPSHSVIEKGQTVTLRCDPISGHDNLYWYRRVMGKEIKFLLHFVKESKQDESGMPNNRFLAERTGGTYSTLKVQPAELEDSGVYFCASSHTGTYGYTFGSGTRLTVV.